These 23 T cell receptor beta chains came from one sample sequenced in a study of blood T cell repertoires in COVID-19. Sequencing used immunoSEQ multiplex PCR; TCRdb keeps in-frame clones, though not all of them. This table has about 220,000 clones, around 82% appearing once. Specimen: PBMCs or T cells enriched from blood (not recorded which). Receptors were obtained from a middle-aged woman who had been exposed to COVID-19.

The CDR3 sequence: CAISARDTFGEGNTIYF. DNA of the CDR3: TGTGCCATCAGTGCAAGGGACACCTTCGGGGAAGGAAACACCATATATTTT. V usage is TRBV10-3 and J usage is TRBJ1-3, with a possible D match to TRBD1 (6 bases). Trimming pared 4 bases from V and 4 bases from J, leaving 20 bases between. CDR3 length: 17 amino acids. Germline V gene sequence: CDR1 ENHRY, CDR2 SYGVKD.

The rearrangement joins TRBV27 to TRBJ2-7, with 7 positions matching TRBD1. After removal of 2 bases from V and 6 bases from J, the junction contained 7 bases not matched to a gene. Germline assignment: CDR1 MNHEY and CDR2 SMNVEV (reference sequence). The CDR3 loop spans 14 amino acids. The CDR3 reads CASSLRRGFGEQYF. In nucleotides, the CDR3 is TGTGCCAGCAGTTTACGCAGGGGGTTTGGCGAGCAGTACTTC.

This CDR3 reads CASSAARGGAGHEQFF. The CDR3 DNA reads TGTGCCAGCAGCGCGGCTCGAGGGGGGGCAGGTCATGAGCAGTTCTTC. The rearrangement uses TRBV7-6 and TRBJ2-1; possible D gene TRBD2, 7 bases. V lost 5 bases, J lost 8 bases, and 22 bases lay in between. Looked up from germline, CDR1 is SGHVS and CDR2 is FNYEAQ. The CDR3 consists of 16 residues.

The chain combines TRBV4-2 with TRBJ1-3, with unresolved D. In germline, CDR1 is LGHNA, CDR2 YNFKEQ. V lost 3 bases and J 2 bases, leaving 14 bases between the germline ends. The CDR3 sequence is 16 residues long. The CDR3 sequence is CASSQSAPSPGNTIYF. In nucleotides, the CDR3 is TGTGCCAGCAGCCAGAGTGCCCCGTCCCCTGGAAACACCATATATTTT.

The gene calls are TRBV27 and TRBJ1-1; the D gene is possibly TRBD1 (6 bases). V lost 8 bases and J lost 6, with 16 bases in between. The V gene's germline CDR1 is MNHEY and CDR2 SMNVEV (reference sequence). CDR3 size: 13 residues. The CDR3 here is CASYHLGGAEAFF. CDR3 in DNA: TGTGCCAGCTACCACCTAGGGGGGGCTGAAGCTTTCTTT.

In its sample, this clone was seen a few times. Other DNA sequences from this sample encode an identical CDR3 as well. This sequence joins TRBV27 and TRBJ1-2, with D possibly TRBD1 on 6 matching bases. CDR1 is MNHEY and CDR2 is SMNVEV in the germline V gene (reference sequence). The CDR3 sequence is 13 residues long. The germline V and J ends were trimmed by 2 bases and 5 bases, with 9 bases remaining between them. The CDR3 DNA is TGTGCCAGCAGTTTAAGGCAGGGGTATGGCTACACCTTC. It specifies CASSLRQGYGYTF.

The rearrangement joins TRBV19 to TRBJ2-3; D is possibly TRBD1 (5 bases). Germline V gives CDR1 LNHDA, CDR2 SQIVND (reference sequence). Trimming pared 0 bases from V and 2 bases from J, leaving 6 bases between. The CDR3 is 14 residues long. The CDR3 protein is CASSIDGATDTQYF. Written as DNA, the CDR3 is TGTGCCAGTAGTATAGATGGGGCCACAGATACGCAGTATTTT.

The J gene is TRBJ1-2, the V gene TRBV7-6, with D perhaps TRBD1 (6 bases). CDR1 and CDR2 from the germline V gene are SGHVS and FNYEAQ. Trimming removed 1 base at V and 4 bases at J, with 13 bases between. CDR3 length: 15 amino acids. The CDR3 protein is CASSLDGRGGYGYTF. CDR3 nucleotides: TGTGCCAGCAGCTTAGATGGCAGAGGGGGCTATGGCTACACCTTC.

The chain recombines TRBV29-1 with TRBJ2-3, with 10 bases fitting TRBD1. Germline CDR1 reads SQVTM; CDR2 reads ANQGSEA. Trimming took 4 bases from V and 3 from J; bases not matched to a gene: 10. The CDR3 extends over 16 amino acids. This chain's CDR3 is CSVVLGWGQGTDTQYF. The CDR3 DNA sequence: TGCAGCGTTGTGTTGGGATGGGGACAGGGGACAGATACGCAGTATTTT.

The chain recombines TRBV2 with TRBJ1-2; maybe TRBD1 (5 bases). V gave up 3 bases and J gave up 3 bases, with 5 bases separating them. This CDR3 region has 12 residues. Per the germline V gene, CDR1 is SNHLY and CDR2 is FYNNEI. The CDR3 DNA reads TGTGCCAGCAGTGAGACAGACTATGGCTACACCTTC. Translated: CASSETDYGYTF.

The V gene is TRBV30, the J gene TRBJ2-3; no clear D gene. CDR1 GTSNPN and CDR2 SVGIG come from the germline V gene (reference sequence). The length of the CDR3 is 15 residues. With 2 bases removed from V and 0 bases from J, the gap between germline ends came to 12 bases. CDR3 residues: CAWSRRLDSTDTQYF. The CDR3 coding sequence is TGTGCCTGGAGTAGGCGGCTAGATAGCACAGATACGCAGTATTTT.

The chain uses TRBV7-9 and TRBJ2-1; TRBD2 aligns across 12 bases. CDR1 and CDR2 (germline): SEHNR, FQNEAQ (reference sequence). Trimming removed 5 bases from V and 7 bases from J; junction bases left unmatched: 6. This CDR3 has 15 residues. For the CDR3, the DNA is TGTGCCAGCAGCGAGACTAGCGGGGGACGGAATGAGCAGTTCTTC. This sequence encodes CASSETSGGRNEQFF.

The V and J genes are TRBV7-9 and TRBJ2-5; the D gene is possibly TRBD1 (7 bases). This CDR3 region has 14 residues. Trimming removed 11 bases at V and 2 bases at J, with 18 bases between. Germline loops: CDR1 SEHNR, CDR2 FQNEAQ (reference sequence). CDR3 loop: CAAGGTGRQETQYF. CDR3 bases: TGTGCCGCAGGGGGGACGGGGAGGCAAGAGACCCAGTACTTC.

The chain joins TRBV18 to TRBJ2-6, with 7 bases lining up with TRBD1. CDR1 KGHSH and CDR2 LQKENI come from the germline V gene. This CDR3 has 18 amino acids. The V and J ends lost 3 bases and 6 bases, in that order; junction bases with no gene match: 14. CDR3 sequence: CASSPRQGGRHLANVLTF. The CDR3, as DNA: TGTGCCAGCTCACCCCGACAGGGTGGAAGGCATCTGGCCAACGTCCTGACTTTC.

The gene calls are TRBV19 and TRBJ1-1; D is ambiguous. This CDR3 is built from 14 residues. Germline V CDR1 and CDR2: LNHDA, SQIVND (reference sequence). Trimming removed 5 bases at V and 8 bases at J, with 18 bases between. CDR3 amino acids: CASSLWEGVGEAFF. The CDR3 nucleotides are TGTGCCAGTAGTCTCTGGGAGGGAGTTGGGGAAGCTTTCTTT.

This clone was seen only once. The rearrangement links TRBV9 to TRBJ2-7; 8 bases are shared with TRBD1. Germline CDR1 and CDR2: SGDLS and YYNGEE. The V segment lost 0 bases and the J segment 2 bases; nucleotides outside the gene matches: 13. CDR3 length: 18 amino acids. The CDR3, as DNA: TGTGCCAGCAGCGTAGCAGGGGGCGGAAGGTACGAACCCTACGAGCAGTACTTC. Its protein product is CASSVAGGGRYEPYEQYF.

J is TRBJ1-5 and V is TRBV9, with TRBD1 matching 7 bases. Germline CDR1 reads SGDLS; CDR2 reads YYNGEE. J lost 6 bases, V lost 4 bases, and 10 bases had no gene match. CDR3 length: 15 amino acids. The CDR3 here is CASSQAVGGGQPQHF. In DNA form, the CDR3 reads TGTGCCAGCAGCCAAGCAGTAGGGGGCGGTCAGCCCCAGCATTTT. The whole variable domain, remainder taken from reference TRBV9 and TRBJ1-5, is DSGVTQTPKHLITATGQRVTLRCSPRSGDLSVYWYQQSLDQGLQFLIQYYNGEERAKGNILERFSAQQFPDLHSELNLSSLELGDSALYFCASSQAVGGGQPQHFGDGTRLSIL.

The rearrangement links TRBV7-3 to TRBJ1-2, with 8 bases matching TRBD1. The length of the CDR3 is 15 residues. CDR1 and CDR2 (germline): SGHTA, FQGTGA. V was pared by 4 bases and J by 2 bases, with 6 bases of the junction left unmatched. CDR3: CASSSPDRANYGYTF. The CDR3 region has the DNA TGTGCCAGCAGCTCCCCGGACAGGGCAAACTATGGCTACACCTTC.

The genes are TRBV4-1 and TRBJ2-1; weak D call: TRBD2 (7 bases). Germline V gives CDR1 MGHRA, CDR2 YSYEKL. Trimming pared 1 base from V and 5 bases from J, leaving 12 bases between. The CDR3 spans 15 residues. Written as DNA, the CDR3 is TGCGCCAGCAGCCAAGGTTCCGGGGGGCACAATGAGCAGTTCTTC. Translation: CASSQGSGGHNEQFF.

J is TRBJ1-1 and V is TRBV3-1 (or the pseudogene TRBV3-2), with D possibly being TRBD1 (6 bases). There are 17 residues in the CDR3. Trimming took 4 bases from V and 0 from J, leaving 18 bases between them. From germline, CDR1 is LGHDT and CDR2 YNNKEL (reference sequence). The CDR3 DNA follows: TGTGCCAGCAGCCCCGGGGGGGGCCGCGTGATGAACACTGAAGCTTTCTTT. Translating it yields CASSPGGGRVMNTEAFF.

J is TRBJ1-6 and V is TRBV9; D ambiguous. Per the germline V gene, CDR1 is SGDLS and CDR2 is YYNGEE. Trimming left V 3 bases short and J 4 bases short, with 11 bases between. CDR3 length: 15 residues. CDR3 nucleotides: TGTGCCAGCAGCGAACGACTCACGTATAATTCACCCCTCCACTTT. Residues: CASSERLTYNSPLHF. The entire variable domain, with the rest obtained from reference TRBV9 and TRBJ1-6, is as follows: DSGVTQTPKHLITATGQRVTLRCSPRSGDLSVYWYQQSLDQGLQFLIQYYNGEERAKGNILERFSAQQFPDLHSELNLSSLELGDSALYFCASSERLTYNSPLHFGNGTRLTVT.

This chain links TRBV29-1 with TRBJ1-2; 10 bases are shared with TRBD1. Germline lookup yields CDR1 SQVTM and CDR2 ANQGSEA. The CDR3 is made up of 15 amino acids. V shed 4 bases and J 0 bases; nucleotides not matched to a gene: 5. The CDR3, as DNA: TGCAGCGTTGGGGGACAGGGGTCTTCTAACTATGGCTACACCTTC. It translates to CSVGGQGSSNYGYTF.

The CDR3 coding sequence is TGTGCCAGCAACCCCGCCCATACAGGGATGGCGAACACTGAAGCTTTCTTT. This gives the protein CASNPAHTGMANTEAFF. This rearrangement joins TRBV28 to TRBJ1-1; the D gene is possibly TRBD1 (6 bases). Germline V lookup: CDR1 MDHEN, CDR2 SYDVKM. This CDR3 region has 17 residues. V was shortened by 7 bases and J by 1 base, with 22 bases between the two germline ends.